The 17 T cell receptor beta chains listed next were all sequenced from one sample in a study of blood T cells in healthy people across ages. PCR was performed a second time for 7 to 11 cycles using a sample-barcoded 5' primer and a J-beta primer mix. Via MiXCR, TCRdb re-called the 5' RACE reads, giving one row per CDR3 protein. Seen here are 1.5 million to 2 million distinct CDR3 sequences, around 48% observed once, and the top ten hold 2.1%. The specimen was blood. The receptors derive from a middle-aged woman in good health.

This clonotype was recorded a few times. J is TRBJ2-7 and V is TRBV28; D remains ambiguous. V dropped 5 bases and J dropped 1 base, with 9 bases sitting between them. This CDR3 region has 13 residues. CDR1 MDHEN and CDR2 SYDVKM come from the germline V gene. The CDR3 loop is CASSKGPSYEQYF. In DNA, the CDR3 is TGTGCCAGCAGTAAAGGACCTTCCTACGAGCAGTACTTC. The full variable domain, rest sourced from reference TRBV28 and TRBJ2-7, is DVKVTQSSRYLVKRTGEKVFLECVQDMDHENMFWYRQDPGLGLRLIYFSYDVKMKEKGDIPEGYSVSREKKERFSLILESASTNQTSMYLCASSKGPSYEQYFGPGTRLTVT.

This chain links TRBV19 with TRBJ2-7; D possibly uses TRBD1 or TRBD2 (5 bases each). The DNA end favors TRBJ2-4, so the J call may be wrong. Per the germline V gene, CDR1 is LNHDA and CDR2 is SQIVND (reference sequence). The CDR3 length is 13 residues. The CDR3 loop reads CASNGAAKNIQYF. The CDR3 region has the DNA TGTGCCAGTAACGGGGCAGCCAAAAACATTCAGTACTTC.

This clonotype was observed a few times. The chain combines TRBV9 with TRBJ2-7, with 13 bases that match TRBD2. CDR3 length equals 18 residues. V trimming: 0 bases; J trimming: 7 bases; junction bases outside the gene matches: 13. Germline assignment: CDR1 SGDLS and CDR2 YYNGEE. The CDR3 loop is CASSVVPLGLAGNNEQYF. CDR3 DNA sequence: TGTGCCAGCAGCGTAGTACCCCTGGGACTAGCGGGAAACAATGAGCAGTACTTC.

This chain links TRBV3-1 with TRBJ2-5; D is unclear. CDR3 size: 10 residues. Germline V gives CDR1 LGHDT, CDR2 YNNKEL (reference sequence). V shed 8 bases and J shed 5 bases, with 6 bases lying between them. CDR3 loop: CASHRETQYF. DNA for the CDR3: TGTGCCAGCCACCGGGAGACCCAGTACTTC.

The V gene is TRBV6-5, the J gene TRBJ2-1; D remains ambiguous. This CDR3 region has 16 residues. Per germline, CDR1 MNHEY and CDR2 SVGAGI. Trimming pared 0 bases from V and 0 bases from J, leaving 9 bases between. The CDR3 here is CASSYSGPNSYNEQFF. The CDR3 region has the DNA TGTGCCAGCAGTTACTCAGGGCCCAACTCCTACAATGAGCAGTTCTTC.

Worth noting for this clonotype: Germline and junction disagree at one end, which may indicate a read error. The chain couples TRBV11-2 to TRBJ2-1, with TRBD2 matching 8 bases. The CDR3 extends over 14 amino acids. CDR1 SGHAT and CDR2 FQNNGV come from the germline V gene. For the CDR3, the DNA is TGTGCCAGCACCTTCGGGGGGGTGGGCAATAAGCAGTTCTTC. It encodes CASTFGGVGNKQFF.

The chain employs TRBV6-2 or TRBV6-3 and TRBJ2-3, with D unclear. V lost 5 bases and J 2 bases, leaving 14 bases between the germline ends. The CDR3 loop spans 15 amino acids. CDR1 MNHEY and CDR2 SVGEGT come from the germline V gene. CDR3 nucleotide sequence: TGTGCCAGCAGTGCTCTAAGGGCATCCACAGATACGCAGTATTTT. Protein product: CASSALRASTDTQYF.

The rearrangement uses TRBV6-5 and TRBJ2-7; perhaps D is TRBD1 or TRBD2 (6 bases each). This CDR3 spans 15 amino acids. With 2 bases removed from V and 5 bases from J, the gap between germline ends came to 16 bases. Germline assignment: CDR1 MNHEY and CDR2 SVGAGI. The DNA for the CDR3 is TGTGCCAGCAGTTACGATGGGTCGGGGGCAAACGAGCAGTACTTC. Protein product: CASSYDGSGANEQYF.

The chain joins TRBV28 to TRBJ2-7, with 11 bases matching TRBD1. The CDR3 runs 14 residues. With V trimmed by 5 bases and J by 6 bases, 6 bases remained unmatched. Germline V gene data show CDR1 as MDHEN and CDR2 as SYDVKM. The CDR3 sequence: CASSPDRGHIEQYF. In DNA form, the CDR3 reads TGTGCCAGCAGTCCGGACAGGGGGCACATCGAGCAGTACTTC.

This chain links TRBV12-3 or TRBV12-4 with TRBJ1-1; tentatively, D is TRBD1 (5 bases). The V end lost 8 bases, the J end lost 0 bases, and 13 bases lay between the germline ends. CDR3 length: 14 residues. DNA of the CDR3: TGTGCCAGCGGACGACAGTCAATGAACACTGAAGCTTTCTTT. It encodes CASGRQSMNTEAFF.

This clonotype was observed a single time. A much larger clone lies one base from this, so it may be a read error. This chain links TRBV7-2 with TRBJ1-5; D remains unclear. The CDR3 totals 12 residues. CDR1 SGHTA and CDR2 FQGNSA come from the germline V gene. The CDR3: CASSPSKQPQHF. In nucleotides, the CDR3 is TGTGCCAGCAGCCCGAGCAAGCAGCCCCAGCATTTT.

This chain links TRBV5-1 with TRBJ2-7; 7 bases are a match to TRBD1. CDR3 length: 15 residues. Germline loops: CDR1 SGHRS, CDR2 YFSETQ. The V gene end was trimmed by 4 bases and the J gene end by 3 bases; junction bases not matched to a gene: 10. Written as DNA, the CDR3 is TGCGCCAGCAGCCAATCAGGGGGTCTAATCTACGAGCAGTACTTC. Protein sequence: CASSQSGGLIYEQYF. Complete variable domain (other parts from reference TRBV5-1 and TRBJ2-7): KAGVTQTPRYLIKTRGQQVTLSCSPISGHRSVSWYQQTPGQGLQFLFEYFSETQRNKGNFPGRFSGRQFSNSRSEMNVSTLELGDSALYLCASSQSGGLIYEQYFGPGTRLTVT.

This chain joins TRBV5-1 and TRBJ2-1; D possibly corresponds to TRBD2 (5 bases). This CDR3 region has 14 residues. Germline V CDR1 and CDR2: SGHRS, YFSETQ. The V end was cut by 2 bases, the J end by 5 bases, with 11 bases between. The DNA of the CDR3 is TGCGCCAGCAGCTTAAGCGGCAGCCACAATGAGCAGTTCTTC. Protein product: CASSLSGSHNEQFF.

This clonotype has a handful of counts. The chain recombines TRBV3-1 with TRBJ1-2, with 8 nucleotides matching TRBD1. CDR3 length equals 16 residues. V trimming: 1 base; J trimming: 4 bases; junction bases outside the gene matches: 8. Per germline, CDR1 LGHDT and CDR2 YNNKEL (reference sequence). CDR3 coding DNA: TGTGCCAGCAGCCAAGTCGGGACAGGTCTCTTCTATGGCTACACCTTC. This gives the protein CASSQVGTGLFYGYTF.

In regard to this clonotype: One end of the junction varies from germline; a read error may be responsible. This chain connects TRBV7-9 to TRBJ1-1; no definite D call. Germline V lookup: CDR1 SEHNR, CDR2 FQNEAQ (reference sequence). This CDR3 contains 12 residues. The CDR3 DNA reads TGTGCCAGCAGCCCCGACGACACTGGAGCTTTCTTT. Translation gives CASSPDDTGAFF. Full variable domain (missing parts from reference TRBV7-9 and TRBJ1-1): DTGVSQNPRHKITKRGQNVTFRCDPISEHNRLYWYRQTLGQGPEFLTYFQNEAQLEKSRLLSDRFSAERPKGSFSTLEIQRTEQGDSAMYLCASSPDDTGAFFGQGTRLTVV.

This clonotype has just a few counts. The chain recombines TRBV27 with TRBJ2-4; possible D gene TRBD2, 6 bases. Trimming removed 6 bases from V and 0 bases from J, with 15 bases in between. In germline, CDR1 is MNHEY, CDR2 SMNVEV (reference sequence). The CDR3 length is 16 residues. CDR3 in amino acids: CASSRAGNVAKNIQYF. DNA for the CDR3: TGTGCCAGCAGCCGCGCGGGGAATGTAGCCAAAAACATTCAGTACTTC.

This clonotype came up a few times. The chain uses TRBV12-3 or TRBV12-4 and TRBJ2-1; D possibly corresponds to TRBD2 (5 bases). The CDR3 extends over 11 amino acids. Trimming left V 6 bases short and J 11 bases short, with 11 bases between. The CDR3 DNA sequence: TGTGCCAGCAGCAGCCGGGATAAGCAGTTCTTC. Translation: CASSSRDKQFF.